Listed here is a single TCR beta chain. Isolating PBMCs gave at least 7 million of these cells per sample. The entry originates in a study of blood T cells in healthy people across ages. PCR was performed a second time for about 7 to 12 cycles using a sample-barcoded 5' primer and a J-beta primer mix. In TCRdb, the 5' RACE reads were re-called with MiXCR into one record per CDR3 protein. The table shows fewer than 900,000 distinct CDR3 sequences, with over 45% occurring only once. CDR3 length: 13 residues. Germline CDR1 reads ENHRY; CDR2 reads SYGVKD. With 11 bases removed from V and 7 bases from J, the gap between germline ends came to 20 bases.

This receptor was taken from a woman aged 55 to 70 in good health. The chain uses TRBV10-3 and TRBJ1-1; D perhaps matches TRBD1 (5 bases). Input material: blood. The CDR3 DNA is TGTGCCGCCCTCGGGGGAGAGAGAAATGAAGCTTTCTTT. This translates into CAALGGERNEAFF.